The source of this T cell receptor (beta chain) is a study of preoperative IRX-2 immunotherapy in early breast cancer. Some clones are missing from TCRdb's copy, which holds only in-frame ones; the method was immunoSEQ multiplex PCR. The table shows under 35,000 clones, with 82% occurring only once. Treatment defined: preoperative locoregional IRX-2 cytokine immunotherapy. Patients received preoperative, locoregional IRX-2 cytokine immunotherapy in a phase Ib study. This CDR3 is built from 12 residues. Germline CDR1 is MDHEN and CDR2 is SYDVKM. The germline V and J ends were trimmed by 11 bases and 7 bases, with 15 bases remaining between them.

This sample was gathered from a patient treated with IRX-2 immunotherapy. This sequence joins TRBV28 and TRBJ1-3; D unclear. This clonotype was obtained from a human donor with breast cancer. This CDR3 is CAGWRLGNTIYF. In DNA, the CDR3 is TGTGCCGGGTGGCGATTGGGGAACACCATATATTTT.